The text below deals with one TCR beta chain. Its antigen is as yet unknown. The length of the CDR3 is 15 residues. The record originates from a study of graft-versus-host responses after intestinal transplantation. The overall study: Recipients received multivisceral, liver-intestinal, or isolated intestinal transplants. Notes on the study in general: Some GvH clones appeared in ileal mucosa or blood before recipient bone marrow.

TCRdb's table, derived via immunoSEQ multiplex PCR, lists solely in-frame clones and lacks some. The sample comprises fewer than 15,000 clones, 80% to 90% of which are singletons, and approximately 50% rests with the top ten. The material sequenced was PBMCs, taken 120 to 130 days after transplant. The chain employs TRBV21-1 and TRBJ2-1; the DNA was not used to check the table's D call, TRBD1. TRBV21-1 represents a pseudogene. This TCR derives from a human patient who received an intestinal transplant, so some T cells may come from the graft donor. CDR3 in amino acids: CASSKAGRTNNEQFF. CDR3 DNA sequence: TGTGCCAGCAGCAAAGCAGGTAGGACAAACAATGAGCAGTTCTTC.